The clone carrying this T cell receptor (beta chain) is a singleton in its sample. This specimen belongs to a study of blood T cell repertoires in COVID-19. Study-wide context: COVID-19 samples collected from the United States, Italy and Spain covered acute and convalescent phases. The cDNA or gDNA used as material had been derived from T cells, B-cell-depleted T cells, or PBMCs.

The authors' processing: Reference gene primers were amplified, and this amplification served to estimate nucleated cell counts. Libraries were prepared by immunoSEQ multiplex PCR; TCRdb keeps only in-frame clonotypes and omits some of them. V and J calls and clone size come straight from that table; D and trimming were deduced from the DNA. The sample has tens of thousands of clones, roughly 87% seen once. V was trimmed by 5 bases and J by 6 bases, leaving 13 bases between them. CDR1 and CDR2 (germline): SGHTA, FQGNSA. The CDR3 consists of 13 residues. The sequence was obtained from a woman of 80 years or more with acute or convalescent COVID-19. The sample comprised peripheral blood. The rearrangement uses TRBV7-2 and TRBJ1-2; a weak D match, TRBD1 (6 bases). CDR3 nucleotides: TGTGCCAGCAGCGTCCTACAGGGAAATGGCTACACCTTC. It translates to CASSVLQGNGYTF.